This T cell receptor beta chain was profiled in a study of post-analysis software for immune sequencing data. Study context: Included courses were relapsing-remitting and secondary progressive multiple sclerosis; progressive-relapsing multiple sclerosis was also included.

The study, taken as a whole, reports: Five or six TRBV segments, including TRBV5-6, TRBV5-1 and TRBV20-1, were more frequent in patients than controls. Strong co-clustering by F measure was evident for samples that had been prepared in the same batch. People with multiple sclerosis had a significantly lower normalized Chao1 diversity than controls did.

Unique molecular identifiers were carried by the TCR beta cDNA libraries. It was from roughly 1 to 10 million T cells that some 500,000 cDNA molecules came. TCRdb independently ran MiXCR on the PCR reads; one entry per CDR3 protein. The data contain around 500,000 distinct CDR3 sequences, around a third of them singletons. The CDR3 extends over 11 amino acids. V was trimmed by 8 bases and J by 0 bases, leaving 5 bases between them. Germline loops: CDR1 ENHRY, CDR2 SYGVKD. In the case of this clonotype: Its antigen is not identified.

This chain links TRBV10-3 with TRBJ2-7; maybe TRBD2 (5 bases). This TCR came from a girl between 2 and 17 years old with multiple sclerosis. Sequencing used blood. CDR3 sequence (DNA): TGTGCCATCCGGGACTCCTACGAGCAGTACTTC. It is translated as CAIRDSYEQYF.